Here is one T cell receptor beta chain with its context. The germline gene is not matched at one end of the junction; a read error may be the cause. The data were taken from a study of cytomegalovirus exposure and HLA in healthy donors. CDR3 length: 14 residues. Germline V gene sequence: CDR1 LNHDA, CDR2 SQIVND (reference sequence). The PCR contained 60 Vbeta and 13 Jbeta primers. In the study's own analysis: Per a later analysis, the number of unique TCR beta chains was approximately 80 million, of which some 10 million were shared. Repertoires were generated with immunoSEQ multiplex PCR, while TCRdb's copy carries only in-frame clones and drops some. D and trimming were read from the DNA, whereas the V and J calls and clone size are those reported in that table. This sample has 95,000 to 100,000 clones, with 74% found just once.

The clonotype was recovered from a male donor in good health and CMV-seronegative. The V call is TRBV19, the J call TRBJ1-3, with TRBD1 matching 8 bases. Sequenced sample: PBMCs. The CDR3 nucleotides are TGTGCCAGTAGTAGGACAGGGTCTGGAAACATCATATATTTT. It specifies CASSRTGSGNIIYF. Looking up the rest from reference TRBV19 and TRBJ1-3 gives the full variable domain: DGGITQSPKYLFRKEGQNVTLSCEQNLNHDAMYWYRQDPGQGLRLIYYSQIVNDFQKGDIAEGYSVSREKKESFPLTVTSAQKNPTAFYLCASSRTGSGNIIYFGEGSWLTVV.